Detailed here is one T cell receptor (beta chain). The record originates from a study of blood T cell repertoires in COVID-19. Study details: Acute-phase and convalescent COVID-19 samples originated in the United States, Italy and Spain. The cDNA or gDNA used as material had been derived from T cells, B-cell-depleted T cells, or PBMCs.

In the source study's methods: Amplification with reference gene primers provided the estimates of nucleated cell counts. The repertoire was sequenced with immunoSEQ multiplex PCR; TCRdb's copy has only in-frame clones and lacks some. V and J calls and clone size are given by that table; D and trimming were obtained from the DNA. The sample records fewer than 60,000 clones, under 90% being singletons. Sequencing was carried out using peripheral blood. The TCR was taken from a woman aged 80 or older with acute or convalescent COVID-19.

The CDR3 region is CASRGQGANGELFF. CDR3 coding DNA: TGCGCCAGCAGAGGACAGGGGGCGAACGGGGAGCTGTTTTTT. The genes are TRBV5-1 and TRBJ2-2; 11 bases are a match to TRBD1. Germline-derived CDR1 and CDR2 are SGHRS and YFSETQ. This CDR3 is built from 14 residues. With V trimmed by 5 bases and J by 7 bases, 4 bases remained unmatched.